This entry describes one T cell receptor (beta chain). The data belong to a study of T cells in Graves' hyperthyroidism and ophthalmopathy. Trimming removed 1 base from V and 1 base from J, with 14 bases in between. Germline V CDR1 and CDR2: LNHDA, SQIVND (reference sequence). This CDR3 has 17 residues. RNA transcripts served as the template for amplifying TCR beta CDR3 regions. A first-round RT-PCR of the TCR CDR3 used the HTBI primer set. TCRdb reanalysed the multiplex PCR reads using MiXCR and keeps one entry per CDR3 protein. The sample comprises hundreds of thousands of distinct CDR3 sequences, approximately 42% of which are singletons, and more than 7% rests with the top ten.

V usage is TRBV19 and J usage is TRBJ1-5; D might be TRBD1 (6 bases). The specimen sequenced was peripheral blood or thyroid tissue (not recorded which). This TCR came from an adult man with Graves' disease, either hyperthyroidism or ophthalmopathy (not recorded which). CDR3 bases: TGTGCCAGTAGTATAGTTGGGGGGCGAGTAAGCAATCAGCCCCAGCATTTT. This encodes CASSIVGGRVSNQPQHF.